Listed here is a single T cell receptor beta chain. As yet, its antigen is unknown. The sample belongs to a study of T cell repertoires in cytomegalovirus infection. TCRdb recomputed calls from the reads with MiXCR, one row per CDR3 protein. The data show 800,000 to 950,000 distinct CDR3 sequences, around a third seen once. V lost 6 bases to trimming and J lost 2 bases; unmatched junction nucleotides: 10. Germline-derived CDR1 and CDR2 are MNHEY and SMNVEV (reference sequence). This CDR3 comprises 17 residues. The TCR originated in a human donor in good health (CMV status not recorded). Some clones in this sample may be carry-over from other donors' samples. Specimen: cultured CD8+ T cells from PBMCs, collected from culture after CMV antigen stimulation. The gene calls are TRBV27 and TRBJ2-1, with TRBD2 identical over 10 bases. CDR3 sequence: CASRSLAGASPYNEQFF. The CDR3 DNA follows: TGTGCCAGCAGATCCCTAGCGGGGGCCTCCCCCTACAATGAGCAGTTCTTC.